A single sample is the source of the 9 T cell receptor beta chains below, sequenced in a study of Ad26.COV2.S vaccination and SARS-CoV-2 variants (dated by TCRdb to 2020 to 2023). Library preparation used the immunoSEQ multiplex PCR assay. TCRdb took over this immuneACCESS table, retaining in-frame rearrangements with V and J assigned. Such tables are incomplete; in checked studies, under half of the missing clones stem from an unresolved V gene, and the remainder is unexplained. The sample table holds 400,000 to 450,000 clones, of which 90% were seen once. The ten largest clones represent less than 15% of the sample. The meaning of the sample's treatment or condition label: roughly 18 received Ad26.COV2.S at low or high dose, single or two shots; roughly five received placebo; per-sample allocation not given. Repertoires of vaccine and placebo recipients were sequenced from samples collected on day 63 after the first injection.

The sequences come from peripheral blood, collected in a trial of Ad26.COV2.S vaccine versus placebo. The receptors derive from a person between 18 and 65 years old who received the Ad26.COV2.S COVID-19 vaccine or a placebo.

This chain joins TRBV7-9 and TRBJ2-7, with 11 bases lining up with TRBD2. The CDR3 runs to 18 residues. J lost 1 base, V lost 0 bases, and 8 bases had no gene match. The germline V gene encodes CDR1 SEHNR and CDR2 FQNEAQ (reference sequence). In DNA form, the CDR3 reads TGTGCCAGCAGCTTAGCGGGGGGTACTAGCGGGAGATCCTACGAGCAGTACTTC. Its translation is CASSLAGGTSGRSYEQYF.

This clone was found once. CDR3 in amino acids: CASSGDSWEEKLFF. The CDR3 DNA reads as TGTGCCAGTAGTGGGGACAGTTGGGAGGAAAAACTGTTTTTT. V is TRBV19 and J is TRBJ1-4, with 7 bases fitting TRBD1. The CDR3 sequence is 14 residues long. In germline, CDR1 is LNHDA, CDR2 SQIVND (reference sequence). Trimming at V came to 5 bases and at J to 8 bases, leaving 8 bases not matched to a gene.

The chain recombines TRBV5-1 with TRBJ2-5; D is perhaps TRBD1 or TRBD2 (5 bases each). V lost 2 bases, J lost 4 bases, and 9 bases lay in between. This CDR3 spans 13 amino acids. Per the germline V gene, CDR1 is SGHRS and CDR2 is YFSETQ. The CDR3 sequence: CASSFGTRETQYF. Here the CDR3 DNA reads TGCGCCAGCAGCTTCGGGACGAGAGAGACCCAGTACTTC. Using reference TRBV5-1 and TRBJ2-5 for the parts outside the CDR3, the full variable domain is KAGVTQTPRYLIKTRGQQVTLSCSPISGHRSVSWYQQTPGQGLQFLFEYFSETQRNKGNFPGRFSGRQFSNSRSEMNVSTLELGDSALYLCASSFGTRETQYFGPGTRLLVL.

The CDR3 region is CASSFLREAEAFF. CDR3 sequence (DNA): TGTGCCAGCAGCTTTTTGAGGGAGGCAGAAGCTTTCTTT. The chain is built from TRBV7-9 and TRBJ1-1, with D unclear. CDR1 and CDR2 (germline): SEHNR, FQNEAQ (reference sequence). The CDR3 has 13 amino acids. V lost 3 bases and J lost 8, with 13 bases in between.

The gene calls are TRBV25-1 and TRBJ2-7; 10 bases are a match to TRBD2. V lost 3 bases, J lost 3 bases, and 14 bases stayed unmatched. CDR3 length: 18 amino acids. The germline gives CDR1 MGHDK, CDR2 SYGVNS. DNA for the CDR3: TGTGCCAGCAGTGATGGATGGAGGCTAGCGGGAGTTAGCTACGAGCAGTACTTC. Protein: CASSDGWRLAGVSYEQYF.

The chain uses TRBV18 and TRBJ2-3; tentatively, D is TRBD2 (6 bases). The length of the CDR3 is 14 residues. In germline, CDR1 is KGHSH, CDR2 LQKENI. V was trimmed by 3 bases and J by 3 bases, leaving 10 bases between them. The DNA for the CDR3 is TGTGCCAGCTCACCCAACCGGGGGACAGATACGCAGTATTTT. It specifies CASSPNRGTDTQYF.

The gene calls are TRBV19 and TRBJ1-1, with D hard to call. Deletions cut 5 bases from V and 1 base from J, with 8 bases between. This CDR3 has 13 amino acids. The germline V gene encodes CDR1 LNHDA and CDR2 SQIVND (reference sequence). CDR3 sequence (DNA): TGTGCCAGTAGTTTTACCGGGAACACTGAAGCTTTCTTT. Translation: CASSFTGNTEAFF.

This chain links TRBV7-3 with TRBJ2-3; 8 bases match TRBD2. The germline gives CDR1 SGHTA, CDR2 FQGTGA. CDR3 length: 15 amino acids. Losses at the gene ends were 3 bases for V and 2 bases for J; bases not matched to a gene: 4. The CDR3 DNA reads TGTGCCAGCAGCTTGGGACTAGTCGACACAGATACGCAGTATTTT. Translation gives CASSLGLVDTDTQYF.

V is TRBV5-1 and J is TRBJ1-5, with TRBD1 as a possible D gene (5 bases). Trimming removed 0 bases from V and 1 base from J, with 8 bases in between. The CDR3 is made up of 15 amino acids. Germline CDR1 and CDR2: SGHRS and YFSETQ. CDR3 bases: TGCGCCAGCAGCTTGGAGGCAGGGAGCAATCAGCCCCAGCATTTT. It yields the protein CASSLEAGSNQPQHF. The variable domain in full, with the rest retrieved from reference TRBV5-1 and TRBJ1-5, is KAGVTQTPRYLIKTRGQQVTLSCSPISGHRSVSWYQQTPGQGLQFLFEYFSETQRNKGNFPGRFSGRQFSNSRSEMNVSTLELGDSALYLCASSLEAGSNQPQHFGDGTRLSIL.